This TCR beta chain was observed in a study of T cells after yellow fever vaccination. Study at large: Where fractions had low cell numbers, libraries were prepared from them with the SMART-Seq v4 Ultra Low Input RNA kit.

As for this clonotype: Its specificity is not known.

General observations from the study: The booster saw the reappearance of most primary-vaccination clones (approximately 96% CD4, about 88% CD8).

From germline, CDR1 is MNHEY and CDR2 SVGEGT. This CDR3 comprises 15 residues. J lost 4 bases, V lost 5 bases, and 10 bases had no gene match. TCRdb reprocessed the 5' RACE reads via MiXCR and lists one record per CDR3 protein. Here the sample spans approximately 150,000 distinct CDR3 sequences, around 9.7% being singletons. The source is a man younger than 35 who received the YFV17D yellow fever vaccine. This sequence joins TRBV6-2 or TRBV6-3 and TRBJ2-5; 7 bases agree with TRBD2. The material sequenced was CD8+ T cells sorted from PBMCs, taken 45 days after the yellow fever booster vaccination. DNA of the CDR3: TGTGCCAGCAGTCCAACTTCAGCGGGGTTAGAGACCCAGTACTTC. It encodes CASSPTSAGLETQYF.